Listed here are 20 T cell receptor beta chains from one sample, sequenced in a study of blood T cell repertoires in COVID-19. The table came from immunoSEQ multiplex PCR; TCRdb's copy has only in-frame clones and leaves some out. The sample records more than 30,000 clones, 80% being singletons. Sequencing was performed on peripheral blood. These receptor sequences come from a woman in her sixties or seventies with acute or convalescent COVID-19.

V gene TRBV10-3 combines with J gene TRBJ2-1; a weak D match, TRBD2 (6 bases). Trimming shortened V by 4 bases and J by 0 bases, and 13 bases separated the two germline ends. CDR3 length equals 16 residues. CDR1 ENHRY and CDR2 SYGVKD come from the germline V gene. CDR3 in amino acids: CAISGRAASSYNEQFF. The CDR3 DNA sequence: TGTGCCATCAGTGGGAGGGCGGCGAGCTCCTACAATGAGCAGTTCTTC.

In this sample, this clone turned up a few times. The gene calls are TRBV28 and TRBJ1-5; D ambiguous. Germline CDR1 MDHEN, CDR2 SYDVKM. V was clipped by 5 bases and J by 7 bases, with 15 bases between them. The CDR3 runs 14 residues. The CDR3: CASSSRKEGQPQHF. The CDR3 DNA reads as TGTGCCAGCAGTAGCAGGAAGGAAGGACAGCCCCAGCATTTT.

This clone was observed a handful of times. The chain is built from TRBV11-2 and TRBJ2-3; maybe TRBD2 (6 bases). Germline V gene lookup returns CDR1 SGHAT and CDR2 FQNNGV. Trimming left V 1 base short and J 7 bases short, with 15 bases between. This CDR3 has 15 residues. The CDR3 is CASSLVGGGLNTQYF. The DNA of the CDR3 is TGTGCCAGCAGCTTAGTCGGAGGAGGGCTGAATACGCAGTATTTT.

The chain joins TRBV6-5 to TRBJ2-3, with D perhaps TRBD2 (5 bases). The CDR3 runs to 15 residues. The germline V gene encodes CDR1 MNHEY and CDR2 SVGAGI. The V gene lost 2 bases and the J gene lost 8 bases, with 17 bases spanning the gap. The CDR3 DNA is TGTGCCAGCAGTTACGAGGGTCCTGGCTTGGGTACGCAGTATTTT. Amino acid sequence: CASSYEGPGLGTQYF.

The chain has TRBV3-1 (or the pseudogene TRBV3-2) and TRBJ1-6, with D unclear. There are 15 residues in the CDR3. Germline V CDR1 and CDR2: LGHDT, YNNKEL (reference sequence). Trimming stripped 2 bases from V and 7 bases from J, with 12 bases between. CDR3 sequence (DNA): TGTGCCAGCAGCCAAAGAAAACTAGCAAATTCACCCCTCCACTTT. Encoded protein: CASSQRKLANSPLHF.

The chain's CDR3 is CTSSHRGGATSRNQETQYF. CDR3 in DNA: TGCACCAGCAGCCACCGAGGGGGAGCGACTAGCCGAAACCAAGAGACCCAGTACTTC. V and J are TRBV1 and TRBJ2-5; TRBD2 was called by the table and not checked on the DNA. TRBV1 represents a pseudogene. The CDR3 has 19 residues.

V usage is TRBV12-3 or TRBV12-4 and J usage is TRBJ2-2, with a possible D match to TRBD1 (6 bases). V was shortened by 6 bases and J by 6 bases, with 11 bases between the two germline ends. The CDR3 is 13 residues long. The CDR3 protein is CASRYAGAGELFF. DNA of the CDR3: TGTGCCAGCAGATACGCAGGGGCCGGGGAGCTGTTTTTT.

The rearrangement uses TRBV7-9 and TRBJ2-1; TRBD1 agrees at 7 bases. This CDR3 has 15 residues. V shed 1 base, J shed 2 bases, and the junction held 2 bases outside the gene matches. CDR1 is SEHNR, CDR2 FQNEAQ, per germline (reference sequence). The CDR3 sequence: CASSLGGGAYNEQFF. The CDR3 DNA reads TGTGCCAGCAGCTTAGGAGGGGGCGCCTACAATGAGCAGTTCTTC.

The chain links TRBV27 to TRBJ2-2; 8 nucleotides align to TRBD2. V was clipped by 4 bases and J by 8 bases; unmatched bases: 9. Germline loops: CDR1 MNHEY, CDR2 SMNVEV (reference sequence). The CDR3 sequence is 15 residues long. CDR3 coding DNA: TGTGCCAGCAGTTCCCGGGAGGGCCAGGCGGGGGAGCTGTTTTTT. Translating gives CASSSREGQAGELFF.

The rearrangement uses TRBV28 and TRBJ1-1; a weak D match, TRBD1 (6 bases). Germline V gene lookup returns CDR1 MDHEN and CDR2 SYDVKM. V was clipped by 6 bases and J by 4 bases, with 15 bases between them. The CDR3 is made up of 14 amino acids. In DNA form, the CDR3 reads TGTGCCAGCAGCCGTCCTACAGGGATCACTGAAGCTTTCTTT. It codes for CASSRPTGITEAFF.

The chain has TRBV5-1 and TRBJ2-4; 11 nucleotides align to TRBD2. Germline V lookup: CDR1 SGHRS, CDR2 YFSETQ. The CDR3 consists of 17 residues. The trim removed 4 bases at V and 0 bases at J, leaving 6 bases unmatched. The CDR3 DNA is TGCGCCAGCAGCGACGGGACTAGCGGTCTAGCCAAAAACATTCAGTACTTC. As protein: CASSDGTSGLAKNIQYF.

This CDR3 is CASSTRQDGEAFF. CDR3 DNA sequence: TGTGCCAGTAGTACTCGACAGGATGGTGAAGCTTTCTTT. The rearrangement joins TRBV19 to TRBJ1-1, with a weak D call TRBD1 (6 bases). The CDR3 sequence is 13 residues long. The germline V gene encodes CDR1 LNHDA and CDR2 SQIVND (reference sequence). Trimming stripped 4 bases from V and 7 bases from J, with 13 bases between.

The chain is built from TRBV5-4 and TRBJ2-6; 8 positions agree with TRBD1. The ends lost 4 bases at V and 12 bases at J; junction bases unmatched: 6. This CDR3 is built from 13 residues. Per germline, CDR1 SGHNT and CDR2 YYREEE (reference sequence). The CDR3 here is CASSGGQVGVLTF. Written as DNA, the CDR3 is TGTGCCAGCAGCGGGGGACAGGTCGGCGTCCTGACTTTC.

The chain links TRBV11-1 to TRBJ2-5, with a weak D call TRBD1 (6 bases). V was pared by 6 bases and J by 1 base, with 9 bases between. The CDR3 has 13 amino acids. Germline-derived CDR1 and CDR2 are SGHAT and FQDESV (reference sequence). In DNA form, the CDR3 reads TGTGCCAGCAGAAGGACAGTCCAAGAGACCCAGTACTTC. As protein: CASRRTVQETQYF.

The rearrangement links TRBV2 to TRBJ2-2; a possible D gene is TRBD2 (6 bases). The germline V and J ends were trimmed by 6 bases and 10 bases, with 18 bases remaining between them. This CDR3 is built from 14 residues. Germline assignment: CDR1 SNHLY and CDR2 FYNNEI. In DNA form, the CDR3 reads TGTGCCAGCAGGTGGGGTTCACGCGGGGCGGAGCTGTTTTTT. This gives the protein CASRWGSRGAELFF.

The chain uses TRBV7-9 and TRBJ2-5; 11 nucleotides match TRBD2. From germline, CDR1 is SEHNR and CDR2 FQNEAQ (reference sequence). This CDR3 is built from 18 residues. Losses at the gene ends were 4 bases for V and 0 bases for J; bases not matched to a gene: 10. The CDR3 region is CASSSPARLAGNQETQYF. CDR3 bases: TGTGCCAGCAGCTCACCAGCTAGACTAGCGGGGAACCAAGAGACCCAGTACTTC.

The chain links TRBV19 to TRBJ2-4; 12 bases match TRBD2. Unmatched junction bases numbered 13, after V lost 4 bases and J lost 0 bases. This CDR3 contains 20 residues. The germline V gene encodes CDR1 LNHDA and CDR2 SQIVND (reference sequence). The CDR3 bases are TGTGCCAGTAGTACTAGACTAGCGGGAGACGTAAAGCTAGCCAAAAACATTCAGTACTTC. It specifies CASSTRLAGDVKLAKNIQYF.

J is TRBJ2-5 and V is TRBV19, with D uncertain. The CDR3 consists of 13 residues. Germline V lookup: CDR1 LNHDA, CDR2 SQIVND (reference sequence). The ends were cut back, 3 bases at V and 1 base at J, with 6 bases in the middle. The DNA of the CDR3 is TGTGCCAGTAGTATGTACGGCCAAGAGACCCAGTACTTC. Its protein product is CASSMYGQETQYF.

This clone turned up a few times. This chain links TRBV10-2 with TRBJ1-5; 7 nucleotides align to TRBD1. Trimming cost V 6 bases and J 4 bases; bases outside gene matches: 6. Per germline, CDR1 WSHSY and CDR2 SAAADI. The CDR3 covers 14 residues. The CDR3 nucleotides are TGCGCCAGCAGATCGACAGGGTATAATCAGCCCCAGCATTTT. Residues: CASRSTGYNQPQHF.

This clone occurred a few times. J is TRBJ1-5 and V is TRBV2; no clear D gene. In germline, CDR1 is SNHLY, CDR2 FYNNEI. Trimming took off 6 bases at V and 6 bases at J, with 15 bases between the two ends. CDR3 length: 14 residues. The CDR3 sequence is CASRARLGFQPQHF. The CDR3 DNA sequence: TGTGCCAGCAGAGCTAGACTTGGGTTTCAGCCCCAGCATTTT.